What follows is one TCR beta chain and its context. This clonotype was picked up a small number of times. Its antigen is currently not known. No base-level quality is on record; no much larger clone is a single base apart. The reads were generated on an Illumina HiSeq 2500. Quantitative 5'-RACE with molecular barcodes was used to prepare TCR beta libraries. Per the authors' processing: A new computational method, built on a probabilistic model of VDJ rearrangement, was used to identify disease-linked TCR variants. TCRdb passed the public sequencing reads through fastp at Q25 and MiXCR, retaining productive beta sequences. CDR3 protein sequences are deduplicated, and each keeps its most common genes and DNA. V and J calls and clone size were set by TCRdb, not the authors. For this sample there are about 240,000 distinct CDR3 sequences; 7.5% to 9% appear just once. Jointly, the top ten make up around 6.8% of the sample.

The data stem from a study of CD8 T cells in ankylosing spondylitis (dated by TCRdb to 2015 to 2018). In terms of the full investigation: To find TCR variants linked to disease, the study profiled T cell receptor beta repertoires in ankylosing spondylitis patients and healthy donors. In total, the full study cohort was made up of roughly 100 healthy donors and 20 to 25 ankylosing spondylitis patients. Samples of peripheral blood were taken, and for ankylosing spondylitis patients, synovial fluid was collected as well. Study-wide conclusions, independent of this receptor: Blood from ankylosing spondylitis patients appeared to be characterized by a TCR beta motif made up of seven or eight highly homologous amino acid variants. In peripheral blood, the disease-linked clones were found at relatively low frequencies and had a CD8+ phenotype. The disease-linked clones were reported as significantly enriched in matched synovial fluid samples from ankylosing spondylitis patients. Some of the motif variants had been reported before in the synovial fluid and blood of reactive arthritis patients, a finding that suggests common disease-initiation mechanisms.

V is cut by 5 bases and J by 2 bases, and the space between the germline ends is 15 bases. Counted from cysteine to phenylalanine, this CDR3 has 14 amino acids. Only the CDR3 DNA stays, 42 bases, in frame from base 1. According to the germline V gene (reference sequence), CDR1 reads DFQATT and CDR2 reads SNEGSKA. The clonotype originates from a male donor with ankylosing spondylitis or in good health (not recorded which). The specimen sequenced was blood, either unsorted or a sorted T cell fraction (not recorded which). The receptor chain draws on TRBV20-1 and TRBJ2-5; TRBD2 might be the D gene, on 5 matching bases. The DNA reads as follows: TGCAGTGCTCGGGAAGGACGGATTCAAGAGACCCAGTACTTC. Its translation is CSAREGRIQETQYF.